Sequencing of this TCR beta chain was carried out in a study of glioma-infiltrating T cells after dendritic cell vaccination. The CDR3 is 14 residues long. Per germline, CDR1 MGHRA and CDR2 YSYEKL. The V gene lost 8 bases and the J gene lost 0 bases, with 13 bases spanning the gap. The protocol was immunoSEQ multiplex PCR, while the TCRdb copy is restricted to in-frame clones and leaves out a portion. The repertoire holds around 10,000 clones, roughly 86% seen once, with roughly two fifths in the top ten. Indicated time point: after dendritic cell vaccination, including at tumor progression/relapse. Source: blood, taken after dendritic cell vaccination. This chain joins TRBV4-1 and TRBJ1-2; D is undetermined. This receptor was taken from a human donor with glioblastoma. CDR3 in amino acids: CASAESLSNYGYTF. The DNA of the CDR3 is TGCGCCAGCGCCGAGAGTTTATCTAACTATGGCTACACCTTC.